These T cell receptor beta chains were read from a single sample in a study of control samples from healthy donors and cancer patients. Sequenced by immunoSEQ multiplex PCR; TCRdb stores in-frame clones only, minus some. The table lists 90,000 to 150,000 clones, about 83% of them singletons, with over 10% in the top ten. Sequencing was performed on blood. The origin of the receptors is a young man in good health. The CDR3 runs from the conserved cysteine through the conserved F or W. Each record gives: D gene, J gene, CDR3 length, V gene, clone size, CDR3 protein, CDR3 DNA. A D gene is named only where the DNA matches it firmly. Part of the rows lack a size; the others show once, few, many or a class for expanded clones.

D: TRBD1; J: TRBJ2-7; length: 15; V: TRBV19; size: NA; CDR3: CASSIDGTVPYEQYF; DNA: TGTGCCAGTAGTATTGATGGGACAGTGCCCTACGAGCAGTACTTC
D: TRBD1; J: TRBJ1-4; length: 16; V: TRBV5-1; size: NA; CDR3: CASSSPGTGVGEKLFF; DNA: TGCGCCAGCAGCAGCCCCGGGACAGGGGTTGGTGAAAAACTGTTTTTT
D: TRBD1; J: TRBJ1-5; length: 17; V: TRBV6-6; size: few; CDR3: CASSPGTGRGSNQPQHF; DNA: TGTGCCAGCAGTCCCGGGACAGGGAGGGGAAGCAATCAGCCCCAGCATTTT
D: TRBD1; J: TRBJ2-5; length: 15; V: TRBV24-1; size: NA; CDR3: CATSEGQGYQETQYF; DNA: TGTGCCACCAGTGAGGGACAGGGGTACCAAGAGACCCAGTACTTC
D: NA; J: TRBJ1-1; length: 14; V: TRBV11-3; size: NA; CDR3: CASSVGRGSTEAFF; DNA: TGTGCCAGCAGCGTCGGACGGGGAAGCACTGAAGCTTTCTTT
D: NA; J: TRBJ1-2; length: 14; V: TRBV7-2; size: NA; CDR3: CASSLGRGAYGYTF; DNA: TGTGCCAGCAGCTTAGGACGGGGGGCCTATGGCTACACCTTC
D: NA; J: TRBJ1-5; length: 15; V: TRBV30; size: NA; CDR3: CAWSVGVYSNQPQHF; DNA: TGTGCCTGGAGTGTAGGGGTATATAGCAATCAGCCCCAGCATTTT
D: NA; J: TRBJ1-3; length: 15; V: TRBV9; size: NA; CDR3: CASTGGAGAGNTIYF; DNA: TGTGCCAGCACCGGTGGCGCGGGAGCTGGAAACACCATATATTTT
D: NA; J: TRBJ1-6; length: 14; V: TRBV7-8; size: NA; CDR3: CASSLFRDNSPLHF; DNA: TGTGCCAGCAGCTTGTTCAGGGATAATTCACCCCTCCACTTT
D: NA; J: TRBJ1-3; length: 13; V: TRBV9; size: NA; CDR3: CASSVGSGNTIYF; DNA: TGTGCCAGCAGCGTCGGCTCTGGAAACACCATATATTTT
D: TRBD2; J: TRBJ2-2; length: 13; V: TRBV29-1; size: NA; CDR3: CSVGTSVGGELFF; DNA: TGCAGCGTCGGGACTAGCGTTGGCGGGGAGCTGTTTTTT